The T cell receptor beta chain under discussion was sequenced for a study of blood T cell repertoires in COVID-19. Study at large: There were acute and convalescent COVID-19 samples, and they came from the United States, Italy and Spain.

The CDR3 is made up of 17 amino acids. CDR1 and CDR2 (germline): SGHDT, YYEEEE. With 0 bases clipped from V and 3 bases from J, the junction kept 3 bases outside the gene matches. Generated by immunoSEQ multiplex PCR, the TCRdb table keeps only in-frame clones and is missing some. The table has approximately 160,000 clones, around nine tenths seen once. The sequenced sample was peripheral blood. The TCR comes from a man aged 50 to 59 with acute or convalescent COVID-19. The chain links TRBV5-6 to TRBJ2-3, with 14 bases lining up with TRBD2. CDR3 amino acids: CASSLVRTSGRTDTQYF. The CDR3 nucleotides read TGTGCCAGCAGCTTGGTTCGGACTAGCGGGAGGACAGATACGCAGTATTTT.